Shown below are 23 T cell receptor beta chains from a single sample sequenced in a study of blood T cells in healthy people across ages. A sample-barcoded 5' primer and a J-beta primer mix were used in a second PCR of roughly 6 to 11 cycles. In TCRdb, the 5' RACE reads were re-called with MiXCR into one record per CDR3 protein. Here the sample spans roughly 1 million distinct CDR3 sequences, under 30% being singletons. A further study also used this sample, focusing on T cells of mothers and their children.

Sequenced input: blood. These receptors came from a girl between 2 and 10 years old in good health.

V is TRBV12-3 or TRBV12-4 and J is TRBJ1-4; no definite D call. Trimming cost V 7 bases and J 6 bases, with 12 bases left between them. The CDR3 is 13 residues long. The CDR3 region has the DNA TGTGCCAGCAAGACTCCAAAGGATGAAAAACTGTTTTTT. Its protein product is CASKTPKDEKLFF.

The chain carries TRBV12-5 and TRBJ2-5; D uncertain. The J call is doubtful: the DNA matches TRBJ2-1 better. CDR3 length equals 15 residues. Germline V gives CDR1 LGHNT, CDR2 FRNRAP. The CDR3 coding sequence is TGTGCTAGTGGTTTGAACGGGTCCCCGACAAATGAGCAGTTCTTC. Its protein product is CASGLNGSPTNEQFF.

This chain uses TRBV6-2 or TRBV6-3 with TRBJ2-1; D remains unclear. With 2 bases removed from V and 9 bases from J, the gap between germline ends came to 8 bases. The CDR3 covers 12 residues. Germline loops: CDR1 MNHEY, CDR2 SVGEGT. CDR3 nucleotides: TGTGCCAGCAGTTACAGGGTATTTGAGCAGTTCTTC. It translates to CASSYRVFEQFF.

The J gene is TRBJ1-3, the V gene TRBV12-3 or TRBV12-4, with D tentatively TRBD1 (5 bases). V was shortened by 6 bases and J by 2 bases, with 14 bases between the two germline ends. CDR3 length equals 15 residues. The CDR3 DNA sequence: TGTGCCAGCAGCCCTAGCGGGGGACCTGGAAACACCATATATTTT. Amino acids: CASSPSGGPGNTIYF.

This clonotype has only a few counts. The CDR3 sequence: CASTLGQMDGELFF. In DNA form, the CDR3 reads TGTGCCAGCACCCTGGGACAGATGGACGGGGAGCTGTTTTTT. The chain couples TRBV12-3 or TRBV12-4 to TRBJ2-2; 7 positions agree with TRBD1. The CDR3 runs 14 residues. The junction had 9 bases not matched to a gene; V was cut back by 7 bases and J by 7 bases.

The chain links TRBV4-3 to TRBJ1-2; 8 bases map to TRBD1. CDR1 is LGHNA and CDR2 is YSLEER in the germline V gene. The CDR3 runs to 14 residues. The V segment lost 7 bases and the J segment 7 bases; nucleotides outside the gene matches: 11. CDR3 loop: CASTPDRGTGGYTF. The DNA for the CDR3 is TGCGCCAGCACCCCCGACAGGGGCACGGGTGGCTACACCTTC.

This clonotype was observed a handful of times. The rearrangement links TRBV9 to TRBJ1-1; a weak D match, TRBD1 (6 bases). This CDR3 spans 12 amino acids. With 4 bases removed from V and 10 bases from J, the gap between germline ends came to 14 bases. Germline loops: CDR1 SGDLS, CDR2 YYNGEE. The CDR3 here is CASSPIQGTAFF. CDR3 nucleotide sequence: TGTGCCAGCAGCCCAATACAGGGTACAGCTTTCTTT.

The genes are TRBV29-1 and TRBJ2-1; 7 bases line up with TRBD1. This CDR3 is built from 11 residues. CDR1 is SQVTM and CDR2 is ANQGSEA in the germline V gene. The CDR3 region has the DNA TGCGGACAGGCCCAATACAATGAGCAGTTCTTC. This encodes CGQAQYNEQFF.

The V and J genes are TRBV7-9 and TRBJ2-5; TRBD2 aligns across 9 bases. The CDR3 runs 15 residues. Per the germline V gene, CDR1 is SEHNR and CDR2 is FQNEAQ (reference sequence). V shed 5 bases, J shed 11 bases, and the junction held 15 bases outside the gene matches. CDR3 sequence reads: CASSATGSGGYLQYF. DNA of the CDR3: TGTGCCAGCAGCGCCACAGGAAGCGGGGGGTATTTGCAGTACTTC.

V is TRBV12-3 or TRBV12-4 and J is TRBJ2-5; either TRBD1 or TRBD2 may supply D (5 bases each). The CDR3 covers 13 residues. V lost 3 bases and J lost 7, with 12 bases in between. Written as DNA, the CDR3 is TGTGCCAGCAGTTTGAGGGGAGATGGGACCCAGTACTTC. Amino acid sequence: CASSLRGDGTQYF.

The rearrangement uses TRBV7-3 and TRBJ1-3; 8 bases agree with TRBD1. Germline CDR1 SGHTA, CDR2 FQGTGA. The CDR3 covers 14 residues. V was pared by 5 bases and J by 3 bases, with 3 bases of the junction left unmatched. Here the CDR3 reads CASSHGQGGNTIYF. DNA for the CDR3: TGTGCCAGCAGCCATGGACAGGGTGGAAACACCATATATTTT.

V is TRBV29-1 and J is TRBJ2-1, with 10 bases fitting TRBD2. Germline loops: CDR1 SQVTM, CDR2 ANQGSEA. This CDR3 spans 13 amino acids. V was clipped by 3 bases and J by 10 bases; unmatched bases: 6. CDR3 nucleotide sequence: TGCAGCGTTGATTTACTACTAGCGGGAGAGCAGTTCTTC. It is translated as CSVDLLLAGEQFF.

V and J are TRBV29-1 and TRBJ2-1; TRBD2 might be the D (5 bases). Trimming took off 0 bases at V and 1 base at J, with 7 bases between the two ends. This CDR3 is built from 14 residues. The germline CDR1 and CDR2 sequences are SQVTM and ANQGSEA. The CDR3: CSVEDGLSYNEQFF. The DNA of the CDR3 is TGCAGCGTTGAAGATGGACTTTCCTACAATGAGCAGTTCTTC.

This sequence joins TRBV6-5 and TRBJ2-5; D call uncertain. The germline V gene has CDR1 MNHEY and CDR2 SVGAGI. The CDR3 runs 13 residues. Deletions cut 6 bases from V and 0 bases from J, with 8 bases between. Here the CDR3 reads CASRRTNQETQYF. CDR3 DNA: TGTGCCAGCAGGAGAACGAACCAAGAGACCCAGTACTTC.

The chain carries TRBV12-3 or TRBV12-4 and TRBJ1-2; TRBD1 matches at 9 bases. CDR3 length: 17 amino acids. The trim removed 6 bases at V and 2 bases at J, leaving 13 bases unmatched. The CDR3 spells CASRSALGTGSNYGYTF. CDR3 DNA: TGTGCCAGCAGGTCAGCCCTCGGGACAGGGTCCAACTATGGCTACACCTTC.

CDR3 amino acids: CATSQAEHTEAFF. The CDR3 DNA is TGTGCCACCTCTCAAGCCGAACACACTGAAGCTTTCTTT. The chain recombines TRBV24-1 with TRBJ1-1; D is unresolved. V lost 9 bases and J lost 3, with 13 bases in between. CDR3 length equals 13 residues. Germline V gives CDR1 KGHDR, CDR2 SFDVKD.

The genes are TRBV20-1 and TRBJ2-3; 11 bases map to TRBD2. CDR1 is DFQATT and CDR2 is SNEGSKA in the germline V gene (reference sequence). The CDR3 runs 13 residues. With 5 bases clipped from V and 7 bases from J, the junction kept 5 bases outside the gene matches. The CDR3: CSAPTSGSNTQYF. CDR3 bases: TGCAGTGCTCCTACTAGCGGGAGTAATACGCAGTATTTT.

The table lists this clonotype with a few counts. CDR3 sequence: CASSPGDSVEKLFF. The CDR3 DNA reads TGTGCCAGCAGCCCCGGGGACTCGGTCGAAAAACTGTTTTTT. The chain joins TRBV7-9 to TRBJ1-4, with D possibly being TRBD1 (5 bases). The V end was cut by 5 bases, the J end by 8 bases, with 15 bases between. Germline V gene sequence: CDR1 SEHNR, CDR2 FQNEAQ (reference sequence). The CDR3 covers 14 residues.

Ten or more counts support this clonotype. CDR3 sequence (DNA): TGCGCCAGCAGTTTGACAACAGGGGCCTACGAGCAGTACTTC. It is translated as CASSLTTGAYEQYF. The rearrangement uses TRBV5-1 and TRBJ2-7, with 7 bases matching TRBD1. J lost 2 bases, V lost 5 bases, and 7 bases had no gene match. Germline CDR1 and CDR2: SGHRS and YFSETQ. This CDR3 has 14 amino acids.

This clonotype has more than one count but fewer than ten. The genes are TRBV7-6 and TRBJ2-5; D is ambiguous. The J call may be mistaken, given a closer DNA end match to TRBJ2-1. The V gene's germline CDR1 is SGHVS and CDR2 FNYEAQ. CDR3 length: 14 amino acids. The CDR3 reads CASSVSLVPNEQFF. In DNA, the CDR3 is TGTGCCAGCAGCGTATCTCTAGTGCCCAATGAGCAGTTCTTC.

V gene TRBV20-1 combines with J gene TRBJ2-1, with a possible D match to TRBD2 (6 bases). The CDR3 runs to 15 residues. Trimming took 1 base from V and 6 from J, leaving 16 bases between them. Germline CDR1 is DFQATT and CDR2 is SNEGSKA (reference sequence). CDR3 nucleotides: TGCAGTGCTAGAGGGGGGAGGTCCAAACTCAATGAGCAGTTCTTC. Its protein is CSARGGRSKLNEQFF.

This CDR3 is CASSFGPRAFF. Written as DNA, the CDR3 is TGTGCCAGCAGTTTTGGGCCCCGAGCTTTCTTT. This chain uses TRBV28 with TRBJ1-1; D not resolved. The CDR3 covers 11 residues. Germline CDR1 MDHEN, CDR2 SYDVKM. Between the trimmed V and J ends, which lost 3 bases and 10 bases, there was a span of 9 bases.

The DNA of the CDR3 is TGCAGCGGATACAGGGGGGACTACAATGAGCAGTTCTTC. Translated: CSGYRGDYNEQFF. V and J are TRBV29-1 and TRBJ2-1; TRBD1 matches at 8 bases. CDR1 is SQVTM, CDR2 ANQGSEA, per germline. The CDR3 sequence is 13 residues long. The V segment lost 7 bases and the J segment 3 bases; nucleotides outside the gene matches: 5.